The 3 T cell receptor beta chains reported below all come from one sample, sequenced in a study of technical replicates of blood from a handful of donors. TCRdb keeps only in-frame clones here, not all; method: immunoSEQ multiplex PCR. This sample yields roughly 90,000 clones, of which almost 97% are seen a single time; more than 0.35% belongs to the top ten. The sequencing input was T cells isolated from PBMCs. The origin of the receptors is a human donor in good health.

This clone was picked up one time. The CDR3 DNA is TGTGCCTGGAGTGTACAGGGGACTGTTGGCTACACCTTC. It codes for CAWSVQGTVGYTF. V gene TRBV30 combines with J gene TRBJ1-2; 7 nucleotides agree with TRBD1. The CDR3 sequence is 13 residues long. V gave up 0 bases and J gave up 7 bases; unmatched junction bases: 5. Germline CDR1 GTSNPN, CDR2 SVGIG (reference sequence).

The chain combines TRBV6-5 with TRBJ2-5; 8 bases are shared with TRBD2. Germline CDR1 reads MNHEY; CDR2 reads SVGAGI. Losses at the gene ends were 7 bases for V and 5 bases for J; bases not matched to a gene: 9. The CDR3 consists of 14 residues. CDR3 sequence: CASNTGGLRETQYF. CDR3 in DNA: TGTGCCAGCAATACGGGAGGGCTACGGGAGACCCAGTACTTC.

The chain is built from TRBV30 and TRBJ2-7, with no clear D. Germline V lookup: CDR1 GTSNPN, CDR2 SVGIG (reference sequence). The ends were cut back, 3 bases at V and 3 bases at J, with 9 bases in the middle. The CDR3 loop spans 12 amino acids. The CDR3 region has the DNA TGTGCCTGGAGCCCCGCTAGCTACGAGCAGTACTTC. It is translated as CAWSPASYEQYF. Looking up the rest from reference TRBV30 and TRBJ2-7 gives the full variable domain: SQTIHQWPATLVQPVGSPLSLECTVEGTSNPNLYWYRQAAGRGLQLLFYSVGIGQISSEVPQNLSASRPQDRQFILSSKKLLLSDSGFYLCAWSPASYEQYFGPGTRLTVT.